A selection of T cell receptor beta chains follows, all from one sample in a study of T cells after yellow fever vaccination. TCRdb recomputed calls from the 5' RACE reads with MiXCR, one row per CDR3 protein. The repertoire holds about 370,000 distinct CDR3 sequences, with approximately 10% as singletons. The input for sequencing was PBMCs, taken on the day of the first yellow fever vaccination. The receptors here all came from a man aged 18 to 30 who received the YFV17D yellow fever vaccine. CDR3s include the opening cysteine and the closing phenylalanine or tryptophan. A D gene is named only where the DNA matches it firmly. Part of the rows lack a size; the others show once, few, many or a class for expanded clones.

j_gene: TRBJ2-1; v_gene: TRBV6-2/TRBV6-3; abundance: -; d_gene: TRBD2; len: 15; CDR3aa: CASRHGLAAVNEQFF; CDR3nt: TGTGCCAGCAGACACGGACTAGCGGCTGTGAATGAGCAGTTCTTC
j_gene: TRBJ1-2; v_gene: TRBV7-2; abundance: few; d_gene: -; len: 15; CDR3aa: CASSLVLLQPYGYTF; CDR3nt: TGTGCCAGCAGCTTAGTGTTATTACAGCCTTATGGCTACACCTTC
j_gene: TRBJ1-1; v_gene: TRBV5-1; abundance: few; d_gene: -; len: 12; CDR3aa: CASSDPGKAAFF; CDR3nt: TGCGCCAGCAGCGATCCAGGGAAGGCAGCTTTCTTT
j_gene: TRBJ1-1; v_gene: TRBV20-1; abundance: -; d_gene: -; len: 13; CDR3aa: CSAGGHLNTEAFF; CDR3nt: TGCAGTGCTGGGGGACACCTGAACACTGAAGCTTTCTTT
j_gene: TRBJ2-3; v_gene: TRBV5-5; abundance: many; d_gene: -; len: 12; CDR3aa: CASSSLGDTQYF; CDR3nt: TGTGCCAGCAGCTCACTTGGGGATACGCAGTATTTT
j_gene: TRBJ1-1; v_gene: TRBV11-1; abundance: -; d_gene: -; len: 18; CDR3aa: CASSLEGIGRKMNTEAFF; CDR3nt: TGTGCCAGCAGCTTAGAGGGTATCGGTCGGAAGATGAACACTGAAGCTTTCTTT
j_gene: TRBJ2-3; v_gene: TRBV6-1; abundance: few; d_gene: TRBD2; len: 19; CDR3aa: CASKMNRPGLAGGRGTQYF; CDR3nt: TGTGCCAGCAAGATGAACAGACCGGGACTAGCGGGGGGGCGTGGTACGCAGTATTTT
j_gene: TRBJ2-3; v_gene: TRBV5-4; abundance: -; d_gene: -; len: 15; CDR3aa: CASTPMGSGTDTQYF; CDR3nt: TGTGCCAGCACTCCCATGGGTAGCGGCACAGATACGCAGTATTTT
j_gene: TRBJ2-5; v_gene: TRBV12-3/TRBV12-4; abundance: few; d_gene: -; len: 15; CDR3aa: CASSLSPGTQETQYF; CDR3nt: TGTGCCAGCAGTTTATCACCCGGGACCCAAGAGACCCAGTACTTC
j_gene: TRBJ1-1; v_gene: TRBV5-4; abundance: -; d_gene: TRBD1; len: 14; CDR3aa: CASSLATGDTEAFF; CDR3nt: TGTGCCAGCAGCTTGGCTACAGGGGACACTGAAGCTTTCTTT
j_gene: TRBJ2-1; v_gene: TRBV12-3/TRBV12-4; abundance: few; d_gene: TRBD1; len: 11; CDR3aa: CASSLEGALFF; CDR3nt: TGTGCCAGCAGTTTAGAGGGGGCGCTTTTCTTC
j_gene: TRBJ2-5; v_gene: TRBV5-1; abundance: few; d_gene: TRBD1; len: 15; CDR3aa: CASRLTGNGQETQYF; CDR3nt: TGCGCCAGCAGATTGACAGGGAATGGCCAAGAGACCCAGTACTTC
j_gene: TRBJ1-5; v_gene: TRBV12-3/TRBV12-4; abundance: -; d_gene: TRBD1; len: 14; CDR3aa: CASRRTGGDQPQHF; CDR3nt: TGTGCCAGCAGACGGACAGGGGGGGATCAGCCCCAGCATTTT
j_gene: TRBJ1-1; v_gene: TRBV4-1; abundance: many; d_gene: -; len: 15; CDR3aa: CASSRAGQGLDEAFF; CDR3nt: TGCGCCAGCAGCCGCGCGGGCCAGGGGCTGGATGAAGCTTTCTTT
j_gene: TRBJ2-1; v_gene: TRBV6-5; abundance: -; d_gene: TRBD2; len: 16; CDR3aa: CASSYWGLAGGYEQFF; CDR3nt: TGTGCCAGCAGTTACTGGGGACTAGCGGGGGGGTATGAGCAGTTCTTC
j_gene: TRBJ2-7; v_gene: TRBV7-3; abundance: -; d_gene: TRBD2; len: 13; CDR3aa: CASSSTSGYEQYF; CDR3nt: TGTGCCAGCAGCTCGACTAGCGGCTACGAGCAGTACTTC
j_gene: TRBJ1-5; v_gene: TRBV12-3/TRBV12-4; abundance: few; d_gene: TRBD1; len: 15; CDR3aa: CASSERTGGNQPQHF; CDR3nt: TGTGCCAGCAGTGAAAGGACAGGGGGCAATCAGCCCCAGCATTTT
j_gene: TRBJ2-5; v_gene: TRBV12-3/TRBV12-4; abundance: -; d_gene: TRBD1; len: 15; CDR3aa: CASSPRTGHLGTQYF; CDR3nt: TGTGCCAGCAGTCCGCGGACAGGCCATCTGGGGACCCAGTACTTC
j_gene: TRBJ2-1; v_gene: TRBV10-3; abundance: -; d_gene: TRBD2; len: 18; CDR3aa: CAIRGVTSGGPSYNEQFF; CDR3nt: TGTGCCATCAGGGGTGTGACTAGCGGGGGCCCATCCTACAATGAGCAGTTCTTC
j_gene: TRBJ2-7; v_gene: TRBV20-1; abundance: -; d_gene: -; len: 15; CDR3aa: CSAREYSSALGEQYF; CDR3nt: TGCAGTGCTAGGGAATACTCCTCGGCTCTTGGCGAGCAGTACTTC
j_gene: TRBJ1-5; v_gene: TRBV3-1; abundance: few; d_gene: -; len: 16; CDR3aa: CASSNSNGRRNQPQHF; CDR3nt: TGTGCCAGCAGCAACAGCAATGGCAGGAGGAATCAGCCCCAGCATTTT
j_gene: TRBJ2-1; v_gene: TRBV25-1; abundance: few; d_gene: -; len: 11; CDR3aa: CASSGFGEQFF; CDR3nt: TGTGCCAGCTCAGGGTTCGGTGAGCAGTTCTTC
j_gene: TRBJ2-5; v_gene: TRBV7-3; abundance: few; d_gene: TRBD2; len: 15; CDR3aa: CASSQLAGGRETQYF; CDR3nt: TGTGCCAGCAGTCAATTAGCGGGGGGGCGCGAGACCCAGTACTTC
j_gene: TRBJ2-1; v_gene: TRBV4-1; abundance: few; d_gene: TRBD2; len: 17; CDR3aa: CASSQGPWTSGYNEQFF; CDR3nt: TGCGCCAGCAGCCAAGGACCCTGGACTAGCGGGTACAATGAGCAGTTCTTC
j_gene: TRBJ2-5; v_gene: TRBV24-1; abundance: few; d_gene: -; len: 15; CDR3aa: CATSDPVPSQETQYF; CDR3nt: TGTGCCACCAGTGATCCTGTCCCTTCCCAAGAGACCCAGTACTTC
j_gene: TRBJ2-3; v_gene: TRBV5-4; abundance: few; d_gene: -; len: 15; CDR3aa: CASSLRSPITDTQYF; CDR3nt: TGTGCCAGCAGCTTGAGATCTCCAATCACAGATACGCAGTATTTT
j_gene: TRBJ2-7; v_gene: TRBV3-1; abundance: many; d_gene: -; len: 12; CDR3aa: CASSQGSGEQYF; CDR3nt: TGTGCCAGCAGCCAAGGTTCGGGGGAGCAGTACTTC
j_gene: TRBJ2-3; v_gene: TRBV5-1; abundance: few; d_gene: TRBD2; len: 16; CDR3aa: CASSPGLAGTTDTQYF; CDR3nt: TGCGCCAGCAGCCCGGGACTAGCGGGGACAACAGATACGCAGTATTTT
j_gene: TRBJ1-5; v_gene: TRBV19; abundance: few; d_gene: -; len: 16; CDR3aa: CASSKGGKGSNQPQHF; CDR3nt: TGTGCCAGTAGTAAGGGGGGTAAGGGTAGCAATCAGCCCCAGCATTTT
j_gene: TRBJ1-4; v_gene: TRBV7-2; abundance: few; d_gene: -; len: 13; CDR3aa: CASSLAKGEKLFF; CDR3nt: TGTGCCAGCAGCTTAGCTAAGGGAGAAAAACTGTTTTTT
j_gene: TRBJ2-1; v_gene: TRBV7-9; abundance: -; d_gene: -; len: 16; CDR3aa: CASSPLAVWTNNEQFF; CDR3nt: TGTGCCAGCAGCCCGCTGGCCGTCTGGACCAACAATGAGCAGTTCTTC
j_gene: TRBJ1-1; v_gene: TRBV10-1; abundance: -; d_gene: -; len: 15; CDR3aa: CASRREPKLNTEAFF; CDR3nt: TGCGCCAGCAGGCGGGAACCTAAATTGAACACTGAAGCTTTCTTT
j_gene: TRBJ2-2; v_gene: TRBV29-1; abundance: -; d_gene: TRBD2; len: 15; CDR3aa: CSVVSGGRDTGELFF; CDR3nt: TGCAGCGTTGTTAGCGGGGGACGGGACACCGGGGAGCTGTTTTTT
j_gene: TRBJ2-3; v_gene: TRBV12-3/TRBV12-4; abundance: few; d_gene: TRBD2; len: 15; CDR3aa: CASNAGGSLADTQYF; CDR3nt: TGTGCCAGCAATGCGGGGGGTAGTCTAGCAGATACGCAGTATTTT
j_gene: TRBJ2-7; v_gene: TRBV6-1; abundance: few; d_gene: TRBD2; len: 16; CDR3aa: CASTGRLAGGRYEQYF; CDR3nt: TGTGCCAGCACGGGGAGACTAGCGGGGGGCCGCTACGAGCAGTACTTC
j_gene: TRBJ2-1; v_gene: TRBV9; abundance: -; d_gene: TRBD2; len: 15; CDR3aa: CASSVSTSGGNEQFF; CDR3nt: TGTGCCAGCAGCGTATCGACTAGCGGGGGCAATGAGCAGTTCTTC
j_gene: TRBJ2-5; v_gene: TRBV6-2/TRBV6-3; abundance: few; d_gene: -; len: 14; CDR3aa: CASRTSAAGETQYF; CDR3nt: TGTGCCAGCAGAACCTCGGCGGCGGGAGAGACCCAGTACTTC
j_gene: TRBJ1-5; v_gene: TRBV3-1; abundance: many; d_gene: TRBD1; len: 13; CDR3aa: CASSRTGLGPQHF; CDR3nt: TGTGCCAGCAGCCGGACAGGGCTCGGCCCCCAGCATTTT
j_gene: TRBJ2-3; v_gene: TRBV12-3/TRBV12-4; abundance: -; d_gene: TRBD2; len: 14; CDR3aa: CASSPGGSADTQYF; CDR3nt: TGTGCCAGCAGTCCCGGGGGGTCGGCAGATACGCAGTATTTT
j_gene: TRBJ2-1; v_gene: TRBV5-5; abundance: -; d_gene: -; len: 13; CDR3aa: CASSFPSVLEQFF; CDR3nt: TGTGCCAGCAGCTTCCCTTCCGTCTTGGAGCAGTTCTTC
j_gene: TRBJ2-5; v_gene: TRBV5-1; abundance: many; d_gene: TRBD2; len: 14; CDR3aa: CASSSTSGGETQYF; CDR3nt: TGCGCCAGCAGTTCTACTAGCGGGGGTGAGACCCAGTACTTC
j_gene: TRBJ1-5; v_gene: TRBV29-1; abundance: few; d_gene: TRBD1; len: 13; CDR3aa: CSVGQGNGQPQHF; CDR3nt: TGCAGCGTTGGACAGGGGAACGGCCAGCCCCAGCATTTT